This record concerns one TCR beta chain sequence. Profiling relied on immunoSEQ multiplex PCR, and the TCRdb table lists in-frame clones only, not all of them. The sample lists approximately 200,000 clones, over 80% seen once, with less than 1.5% in the top ten. The data belong to a study of blood T cell repertoires in COVID-19. Study-wide context: Material from acute and convalescent COVID-19 was sourced from the United States, Italy and Spain.

Germline CDR1 reads MNHEY; CDR2 reads SVGEGT. This CDR3 has 13 residues. The ends were cut back, 2 bases at V and 3 bases at J, with 8 bases in the middle. This receptor was obtained from a man aged 25 to 45 who had recovered from COVID-19. Sequencing was done on a sample of PBMCs or T cells enriched from blood (not recorded which). This sequence joins TRBV6-2 or TRBV6-3 and TRBJ2-7; D gene unclear. CDR3 protein: CASSYHRIYEQYF. The DNA of the CDR3 is TGTGCCAGCAGTTACCACAGAATCTACGAGCAGTACTTC.